This TCR beta chain appears in the sequencing data of a study of blood T cell repertoires in COVID-19. Study information: The United States, Italy and Spain supplied acute and convalescent COVID-19 samples. From T cells, B-cell-depleted T cells, or PBMCs came the material, which was cDNA or gDNA.

Repertoires were generated with immunoSEQ multiplex PCR, while TCRdb's copy carries only in-frame clones and drops some. This sample carries tens of thousands of clones, around 80% of them seen once, and the ten largest clones take around 32%. Sequences were obtained from peripheral blood. The clonotype originates from a human donor in a cohort sampled during active COVID-19.

The CDR3 is CASSREGTGRPIYF. CDR3 sequence (DNA): TGTGCCAGCAGCCGGGAAGGGACAGGGAGACCCATATATTTT. The chain joins TRBV7-6 to TRBJ1-3, with 9 bases lining up with TRBD1. V dropped 5 bases and J dropped 11; count of bases not matched to a gene: 10. The germline gives CDR1 SGHVS, CDR2 FNYEAQ. This CDR3 spans 14 amino acids.